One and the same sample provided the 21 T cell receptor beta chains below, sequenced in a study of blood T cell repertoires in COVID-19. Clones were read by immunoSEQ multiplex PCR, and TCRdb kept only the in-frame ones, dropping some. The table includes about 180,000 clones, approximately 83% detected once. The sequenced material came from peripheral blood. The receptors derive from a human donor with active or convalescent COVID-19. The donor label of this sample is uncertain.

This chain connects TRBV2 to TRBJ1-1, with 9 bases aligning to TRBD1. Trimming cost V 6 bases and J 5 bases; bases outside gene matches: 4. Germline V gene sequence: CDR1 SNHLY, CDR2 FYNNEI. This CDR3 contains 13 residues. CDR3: CASSGDRVTEAFF. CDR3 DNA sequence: TGTGCCAGCAGCGGGGACAGGGTAACTGAAGCTTTCTTT.

The CDR3 loop reads CASRKNGGTEAFF. DNA of the CDR3: TGTGCCAGCAGGAAGAACGGGGGCACTGAAGCTTTCTTT. The chain recombines TRBV27 with TRBJ1-1; a possible D gene is TRBD1 (5 bases). Trimming pared 6 bases from V and 4 bases from J, leaving 12 bases between. CDR1 is MNHEY and CDR2 is SMNVEV in the germline V gene (reference sequence). CDR3 length: 13 amino acids.

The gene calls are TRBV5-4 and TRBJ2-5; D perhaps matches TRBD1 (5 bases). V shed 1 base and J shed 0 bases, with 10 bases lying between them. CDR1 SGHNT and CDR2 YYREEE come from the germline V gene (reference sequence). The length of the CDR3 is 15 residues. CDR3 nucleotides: TGTGCCAGCAGCTTGAGACAGTCGTACCAAGAGACCCAGTACTTC. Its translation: CASSLRQSYQETQYF.

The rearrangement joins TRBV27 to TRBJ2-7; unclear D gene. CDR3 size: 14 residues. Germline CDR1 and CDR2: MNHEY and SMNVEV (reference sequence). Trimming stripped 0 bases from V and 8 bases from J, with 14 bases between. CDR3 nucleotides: TGTGCCAGCAGTTTATCTTTCTGGGCAGACAAGCAGTACTTC. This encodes CASSLSFWADKQYF.

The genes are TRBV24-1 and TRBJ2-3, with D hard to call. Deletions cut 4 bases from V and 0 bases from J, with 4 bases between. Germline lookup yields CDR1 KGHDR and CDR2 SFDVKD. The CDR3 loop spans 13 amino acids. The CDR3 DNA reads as TGTGCCACCAGTGACCCTAGCACAGATACGCAGTATTTT. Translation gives CATSDPSTDTQYF.

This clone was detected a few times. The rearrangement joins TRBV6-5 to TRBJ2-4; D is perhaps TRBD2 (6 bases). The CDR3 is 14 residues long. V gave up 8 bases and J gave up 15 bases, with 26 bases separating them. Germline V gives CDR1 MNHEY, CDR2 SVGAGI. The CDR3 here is CASPAKGGGVHWYF. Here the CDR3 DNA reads TGTGCCAGCCCCGCCAAGGGCGGCGGGGTTCATTGGTACTTC.

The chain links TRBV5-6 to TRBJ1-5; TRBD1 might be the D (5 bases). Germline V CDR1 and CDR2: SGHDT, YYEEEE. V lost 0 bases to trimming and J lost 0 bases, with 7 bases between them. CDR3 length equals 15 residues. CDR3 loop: CASSLGGTSNQPQHF. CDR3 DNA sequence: TGTGCCAGCAGCTTGGGGGGCACTAGCAATCAGCCCCAGCATTTT.

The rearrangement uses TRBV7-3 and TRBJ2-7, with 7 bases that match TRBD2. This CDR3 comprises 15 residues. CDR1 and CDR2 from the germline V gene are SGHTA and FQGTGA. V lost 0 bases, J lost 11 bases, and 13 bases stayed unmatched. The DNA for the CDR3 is TGTGCCAGCAGCTTAACCGCTGATGGGTCAGGGAGGGAGTACTTC. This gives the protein CASSLTADGSGREYF.

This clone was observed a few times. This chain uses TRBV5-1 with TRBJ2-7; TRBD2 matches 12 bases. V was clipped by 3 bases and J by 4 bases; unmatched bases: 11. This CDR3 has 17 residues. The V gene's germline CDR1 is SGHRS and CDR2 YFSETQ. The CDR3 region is CASSSSLAGGRRYEQYF. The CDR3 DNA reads TGCGCCAGCAGCTCCAGTCTAGCGGGAGGGCGGAGGTACGAGCAGTACTTC.

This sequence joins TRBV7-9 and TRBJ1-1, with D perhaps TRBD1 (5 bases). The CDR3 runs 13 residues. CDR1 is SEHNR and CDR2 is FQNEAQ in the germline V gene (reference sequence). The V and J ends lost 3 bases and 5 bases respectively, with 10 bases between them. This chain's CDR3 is CASSFGAQTEAFF. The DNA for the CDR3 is TGTGCCAGCAGCTTTGGGGCTCAGACTGAAGCTTTCTTT.

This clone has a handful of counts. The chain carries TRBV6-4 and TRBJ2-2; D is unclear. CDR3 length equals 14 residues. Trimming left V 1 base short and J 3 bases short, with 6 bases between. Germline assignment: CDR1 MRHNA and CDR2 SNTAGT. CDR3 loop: CASSDYPDTGELFF. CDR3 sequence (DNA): TGTGCCAGCAGTGACTATCCAGACACCGGGGAGCTGTTTTTT.

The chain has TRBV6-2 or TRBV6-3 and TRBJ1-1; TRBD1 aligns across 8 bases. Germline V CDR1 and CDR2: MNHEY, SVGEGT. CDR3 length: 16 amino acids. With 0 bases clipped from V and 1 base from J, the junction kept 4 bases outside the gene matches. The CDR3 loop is CASSYSPGQENTEAFF. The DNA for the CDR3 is TGTGCCAGCAGTTACTCGCCGGGACAGGAGAACACTGAAGCTTTCTTT.

The CDR3 DNA follows: TGTGCCAGCAGTTACTCAACCCGAAGGGGGACTGAAGCTTTCTTT. It translates to CASSYSTRRGTEAFF. V is TRBV6-6 and J is TRBJ1-1, with D possibly TRBD1 on 6 matching bases. CDR1 MNHNY and CDR2 SVGAGI come from the germline V gene (reference sequence). Trimming pared 0 bases from V and 5 bases from J, leaving 13 bases between. CDR3 length: 15 amino acids.

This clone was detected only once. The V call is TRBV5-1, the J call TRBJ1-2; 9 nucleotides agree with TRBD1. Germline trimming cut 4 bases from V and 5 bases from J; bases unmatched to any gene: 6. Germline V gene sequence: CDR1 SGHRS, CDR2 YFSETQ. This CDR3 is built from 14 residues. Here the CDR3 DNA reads TGCGCCAGCAGCGGACCGGGACAGGGATATGGCTACACCTTC. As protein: CASSGPGQGYGYTF.

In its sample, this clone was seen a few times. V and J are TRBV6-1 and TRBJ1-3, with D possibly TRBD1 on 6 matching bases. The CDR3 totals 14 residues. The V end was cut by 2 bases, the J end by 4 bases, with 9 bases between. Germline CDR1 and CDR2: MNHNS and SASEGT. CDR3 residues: CASSESGTGNTIYF. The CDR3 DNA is TGTGCCAGCAGTGAAAGCGGGACAGGAAACACCATATATTTT.

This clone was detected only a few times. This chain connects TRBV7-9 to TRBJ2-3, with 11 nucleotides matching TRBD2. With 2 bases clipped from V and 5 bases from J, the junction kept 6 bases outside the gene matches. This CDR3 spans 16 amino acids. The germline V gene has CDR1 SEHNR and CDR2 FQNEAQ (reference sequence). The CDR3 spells CASSLRLAGGGDTQYF. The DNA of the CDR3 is TGTGCCAGCAGCTTACGCCTAGCGGGGGGTGGAGATACGCAGTATTTT.

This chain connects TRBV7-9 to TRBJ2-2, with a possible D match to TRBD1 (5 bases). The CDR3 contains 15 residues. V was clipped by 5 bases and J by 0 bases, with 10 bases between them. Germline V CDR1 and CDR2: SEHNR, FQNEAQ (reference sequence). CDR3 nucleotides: TGTGCCAGCAGCCACGGACAAGCGAACACCGGGGAGCTGTTTTTT. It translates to CASSHGQANTGELFF.

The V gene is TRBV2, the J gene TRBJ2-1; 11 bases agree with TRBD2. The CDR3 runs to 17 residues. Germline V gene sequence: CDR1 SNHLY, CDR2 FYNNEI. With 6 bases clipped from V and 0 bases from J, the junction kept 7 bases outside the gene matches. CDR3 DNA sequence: TGTGCCAGCAGAACTAGCGGGAGCTGGGGCTCCTACAATGAGCAGTTCTTC. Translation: CASRTSGSWGSYNEQFF.

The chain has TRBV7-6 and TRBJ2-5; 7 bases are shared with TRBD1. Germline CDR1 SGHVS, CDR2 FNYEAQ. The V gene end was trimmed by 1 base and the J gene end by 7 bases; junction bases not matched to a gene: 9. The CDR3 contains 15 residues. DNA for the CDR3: TGTGCCAGCAGCTTAGAAGGGGGCAATCAGGGGACCCAGTACTTC. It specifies CASSLEGGNQGTQYF.

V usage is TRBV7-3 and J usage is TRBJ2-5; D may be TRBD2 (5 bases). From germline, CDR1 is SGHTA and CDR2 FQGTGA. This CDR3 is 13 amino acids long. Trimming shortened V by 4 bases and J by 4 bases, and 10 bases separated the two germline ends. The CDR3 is CASSSLVPETQYF. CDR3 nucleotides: TGTGCCAGCAGCTCACTAGTCCCAGAGACCCAGTACTTC.

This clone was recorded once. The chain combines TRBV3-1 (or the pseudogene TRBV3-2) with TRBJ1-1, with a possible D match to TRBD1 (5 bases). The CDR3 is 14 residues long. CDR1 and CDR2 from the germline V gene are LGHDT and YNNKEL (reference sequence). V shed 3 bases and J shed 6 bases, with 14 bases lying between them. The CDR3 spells CASSQDLGGAEAFF. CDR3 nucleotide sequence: TGTGCCAGCAGCCAGGATTTGGGGGGTGCTGAAGCTTTCTTT.